The source of this T cell receptor (beta chain) is a study of blood T cell repertoires in COVID-19. The overall study: Samples taken during acute and convalescent COVID-19 were collected in the United States, Italy and Spain. In each case, the material was cDNA or gDNA derived from T cells, B-cell-depleted T cells, or PBMCs.

The assay was immunoSEQ multiplex PCR, and TCRdb's table has in-frame clones only and misses some. The sample has 120,000 to 150,000 clones, less than 90% seen once. Germline V gene data show CDR1 as ENHRY and CDR2 as SYGVKD. The CDR3 has 14 amino acids. Deletions cut 7 bases from V and 0 bases from J, with 10 bases between. The source of this sequence is a human donor in a cohort sampled during active COVID-19. Source material: peripheral blood. This chain connects TRBV10-3 to TRBJ1-3; no clear D gene. The CDR3 here is CAITSGSSGNTIYF. CDR3 coding DNA: TGTGCCATCACTTCGGGAAGCTCTGGAAACACCATATATTTT.